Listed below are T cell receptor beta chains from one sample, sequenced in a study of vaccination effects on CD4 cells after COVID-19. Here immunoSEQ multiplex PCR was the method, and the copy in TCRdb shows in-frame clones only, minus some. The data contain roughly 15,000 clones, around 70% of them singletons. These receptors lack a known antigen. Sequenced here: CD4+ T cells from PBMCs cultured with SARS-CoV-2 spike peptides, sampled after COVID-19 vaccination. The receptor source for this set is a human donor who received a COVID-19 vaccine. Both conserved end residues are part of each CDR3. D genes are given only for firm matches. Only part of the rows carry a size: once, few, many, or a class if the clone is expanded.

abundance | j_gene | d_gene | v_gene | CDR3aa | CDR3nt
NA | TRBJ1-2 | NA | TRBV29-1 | CSVIKGDYGYTF | TGCAGCGTAATCAAAGGGGACTATGGCTACACCTTC
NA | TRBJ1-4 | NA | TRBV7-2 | CASSLRTNEKLFF | TGTGCCAGCAGCTTACGCACTAATGAAAAACTGTTTTTT
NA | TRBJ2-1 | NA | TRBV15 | CATRGYNEQFF | TGTGCCACCAGGGGTTACAATGAGCAGTTCTTC
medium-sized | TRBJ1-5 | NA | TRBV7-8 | CASSRAQGLYSNQPQHF | TGTGCCAGCAGCCGAGCACAGGGCCTATATAGCAATCAGCCCCAGCATTTT
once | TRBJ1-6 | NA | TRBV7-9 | CASSTSTYNSPLHF | TGTGCCAGCAGCACCTCCACCTATAATTCACCCCTCCACTTT
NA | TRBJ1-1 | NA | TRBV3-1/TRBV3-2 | CASSPRTVNTEAFF | TGTGCCAGCAGCCCTCGGACGGTGAACACTGAAGCTTTCTTT
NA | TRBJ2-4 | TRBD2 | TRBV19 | CASTSDSGRNIQYF | TGTGCCAGCACCAGCGACAGCGGGAGGAACATTCAGTACTTC
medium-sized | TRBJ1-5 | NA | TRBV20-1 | CSASLGVGNQPQHF | TGCAGTGCTAGTTTGGGGGTAGGCAATCAGCCCCAGCATTTT
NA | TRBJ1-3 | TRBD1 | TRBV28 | CASSPPGTDGNTIYF | TGTGCCAGCAGTCCCCCCGGGACAGACGGAAACACCATATATTTT
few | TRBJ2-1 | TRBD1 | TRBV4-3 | CASSQVDRGSGNEQFF | TGCGCCAGCAGCCAAGTTGACAGGGGATCCGGCAATGAGCAGTTCTTC
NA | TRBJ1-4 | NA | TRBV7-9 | CASSLGEAATNEKLFF | TGTGCCAGCAGCTTAGGCGAGGCCGCAACTAATGAAAAACTGTTTTTT
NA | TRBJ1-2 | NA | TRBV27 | CASRTRDINYGYTF | TGTGCCAGCAGGACCAGGGATATTAACTATGGCTACACCTTC
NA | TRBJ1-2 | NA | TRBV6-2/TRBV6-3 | CASSYSRGPLYGYTF | TGTGCCAGCAGTTACTCGAGAGGCCCCCTCTATGGCTACACCTTC
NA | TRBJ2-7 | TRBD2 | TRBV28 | CASSLLAGESWKQYF | TGTGCCAGCAGTTTACTAGCGGGAGAGAGTTGGAAGCAGTACTTC
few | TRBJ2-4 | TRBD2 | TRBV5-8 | CASSLVAGAKNIQYF | TGTGCCAGCAGCTTAGTAGCGGGAGCCAAAAACATTCAGTACTTC
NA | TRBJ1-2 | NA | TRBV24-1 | CATSDLDFDGYTF | TGTGCCACCAGTGATTTGGACTTTGATGGCTACACCTTC
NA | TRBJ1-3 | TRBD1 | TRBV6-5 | CASRTGGSGNTIYF | TGTGCCAGCAGAACAGGGGGCAGTGGAAACACCATATATTTT
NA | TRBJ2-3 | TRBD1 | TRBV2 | CASSEGDRGTDTQYF | TGTGCCAGCAGTGAAGGTGACAGGGGCACAGATACGCAGTATTTT
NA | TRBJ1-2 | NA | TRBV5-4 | CASSVDRWGGYTF | TGTGCCAGCAGCGTAGACAGGTGGGGGGGCTACACCTTC
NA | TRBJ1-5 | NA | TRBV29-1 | CSVRQSGNDRQPQHF | TGCAGCGTCCGACAATCGGGGAACGACAGACAGCCCCAGCATTTT
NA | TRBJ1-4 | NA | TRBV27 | CASSLTGEWGEKLFF | TGTGCCAGCAGTTTAACCGGGGAATGGGGTGAAAAACTGTTTTTT
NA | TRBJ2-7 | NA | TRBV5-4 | CASSPPDAYEQYF | TGTGCCAGCAGCCCCCCAGATGCCTACGAGCAGTACTTC
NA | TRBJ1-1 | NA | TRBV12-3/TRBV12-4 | CASSRDTPTGAFF | TGTGCCAGCAGTAGGGACACTCCAACGGGGGCTTTCTTT
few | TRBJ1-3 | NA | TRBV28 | CASSLSPASGNTIYF | TGTGCCAGCAGTTTATCGCCGGCCTCTGGAAACACCATATATTTT
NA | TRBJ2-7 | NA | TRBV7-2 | CASSLTGDYEQYF | TGTGCCAGCAGCTTAACGGGGGATTACGAGCAGTACTTC
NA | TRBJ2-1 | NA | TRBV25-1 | CASSGNPNEQFF | TGTGCCAGCAGTGGCAACCCCAATGAGCAGTTCTTC